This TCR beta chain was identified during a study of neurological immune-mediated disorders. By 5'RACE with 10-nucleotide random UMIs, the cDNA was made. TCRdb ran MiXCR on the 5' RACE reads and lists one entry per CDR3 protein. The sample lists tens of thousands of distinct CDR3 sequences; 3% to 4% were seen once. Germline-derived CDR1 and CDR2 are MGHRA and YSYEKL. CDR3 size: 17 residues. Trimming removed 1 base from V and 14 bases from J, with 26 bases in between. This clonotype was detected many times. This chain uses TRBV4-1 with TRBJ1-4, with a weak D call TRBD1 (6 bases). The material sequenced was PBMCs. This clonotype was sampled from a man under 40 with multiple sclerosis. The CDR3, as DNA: TGCGCCAGCAGCCAAGGCCTGGGGGGGACAACACCCCGGCACCTGTTTTTT. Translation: CASSQGLGGTTPRHLFF.